This T cell receptor beta chain is from a study of T-cell reconstitution after alpha-beta-depleted transplantation in children. Unique molecular identifiers were incorporated into the prepared TCRbeta library. TCRdb recomputed calls from the PCR reads with MiXCR, one row per CDR3 protein. The profile shows 70,000 to 100,000 distinct CDR3 sequences, over 9% of them singletons. V lost 2 bases and J lost 5, with 25 bases in between. Per germline, CDR1 MDHEN and CDR2 SYDVKM. The CDR3 spans 18 residues. In this sample, this clonotype turned up many times. The sample here was PBMCs from the stem cell graft donor, taken from the stem cell graft. The receptor's source is a human donor who donated a stem cell graft to a child with inherited bone marrow failure. The V call is TRBV28, the J call TRBJ2-7; tentative D call: TRBD1 (6 bases). The CDR3 sequence is CASSLASDSTPWGDEQYF. The CDR3 region has the DNA TGTGCCAGCAGTTTAGCCTCGGACAGTACTCCCTGGGGTGACGAGCAGTACTTC.